Each of the 13 T cell receptor beta chains below was sequenced from the same sample in a study of OX40 agonist ivuxolimab in advanced cancers. Sequencing used immunoSEQ multiplex PCR; TCRdb keeps in-frame clones, though not all of them. The repertoire holds more than 100,000 clones, with 85% to 95% as singletons. The sequencing here drew on CD4+ or CD8+ T cells sorted from blood, taken in a trial of the OX40 agonist ivuxolimab. The receptors originated from an adult with an advanced solid tumor such as melanoma, head and neck, liver or kidney cancer.

The chain links TRBV9 to TRBJ1-3; D ambiguous. V was cut by 0 bases and J by 3 bases, with 7 bases left in between. The CDR3 has 14 residues. The germline gives CDR1 SGDLS, CDR2 YYNGEE. Here the CDR3 DNA reads TGTGCCAGCAGCGTAGCCAGCCTTGGAAACACCATATATTTT. Encoded protein: CASSVASLGNTIYF.

This rearrangement joins TRBV10-3 to TRBJ1-5; 10 nucleotides align to TRBD1. Germline V gives CDR1 ENHRY, CDR2 SYGVKD. Trimming at V came to 6 bases and at J to 2 bases, leaving 7 bases not matched to a gene. This CDR3 spans 16 amino acids. CDR3 DNA sequence: TGTGCCATCAGCACCGGGACAGGGGCCCGCAATCAGCCCCAGCATTTT. Its translation: CAISTGTGARNQPQHF.

The rearrangement uses TRBV5-1 and TRBJ2-1, with D possibly TRBD1 on 6 matching bases. Germline assignment: CDR1 SGHRS and CDR2 YFSETQ. This CDR3 comprises 16 residues. Trimming left V 2 bases short and J 4 bases short, with 16 bases between. The CDR3 reads CASSFPDRSPYNEQFF. CDR3 sequence (DNA): TGCGCCAGCAGCTTTCCTGACAGGTCCCCATACAATGAGCAGTTCTTC.

This clone was seen only a few times. V usage is TRBV19 and J usage is TRBJ2-7; 7 nucleotides agree with TRBD2. Germline CDR1 reads LNHDA; CDR2 reads SQIVND (reference sequence). V lost 5 bases and J lost 1; bases outside the gene matches: 5. The CDR3 spans 14 residues. The CDR3, as DNA: TGTGCCAGTAGTCCAGCGGGGAATTCCTACGAGCAGTACTTC. Translating gives CASSPAGNSYEQYF.

This sequence joins TRBV19 and TRBJ1-2, with TRBD1 as a possible D gene (5 bases). The CDR3 contains 14 residues. The V gene lost 1 base and the J gene lost 4 bases, with 10 bases spanning the gap. The V gene's germline CDR1 is LNHDA and CDR2 SQIVND (reference sequence). The CDR3 region has the DNA TGTGCCAGTAGTATAGGGGGCCCTATCTATGGCTACACCTTC. Its protein product is CASSIGGPIYGYTF.

A single count supports this clone. The chain uses TRBV6-5 and TRBJ1-2; D gene uncertain. In germline, CDR1 is MNHEY, CDR2 SVGAGI. Deletions cut 0 bases from V and 3 bases from J, with 11 bases between. The CDR3 sequence is 15 residues long. The CDR3 DNA sequence: TGTGCCAGCAGTTACTCGACGAATGGAGACTATGGCTACACCTTC. Translated: CASSYSTNGDYGYTF.

This clone was seen once. The chain carries TRBV6-1 and TRBJ2-7, with 11 bases identical to TRBD2. The CDR3 extends over 16 amino acids. V was clipped by 4 bases and J by 5 bases; unmatched bases: 10. The germline CDR1 and CDR2 sequences are MNHNS and SASEGT. The CDR3 region is CASSGPTSGSSNEQYF. In nucleotides, the CDR3 is TGTGCCAGCAGTGGCCCCACTAGCGGGAGTAGCAACGAGCAGTACTTC.

The chain is built from TRBV19 and TRBJ1-4, with D unresolved. V was clipped by 0 bases and J by 0 bases, with 8 bases between them. This CDR3 has 16 amino acids. In germline, CDR1 is LNHDA, CDR2 SQIVND (reference sequence). CDR3 sequence: CASSIDYAATNEKLFF. The CDR3 DNA reads as TGTGCCAGTAGTATAGATTATGCAGCAACTAATGAAAAACTGTTTTTT.

The chain joins TRBV9 to TRBJ2-6; the D gene is possibly TRBD2 (6 bases). Germline assignment: CDR1 SGDLS and CDR2 YYNGEE. V gave up 0 bases and J gave up 0 bases, with 7 bases separating them. The CDR3 has 16 residues. CDR3 DNA: TGTGCCAGCAGCGTAGTCGGGGGCTCTGGGGCCAACGTCCTGACTTTC. Translation gives CASSVVGGSGANVLTF.

This rearrangement joins TRBV5-6 to TRBJ1-1, with TRBD1 as a possible D gene (6 bases). CDR1 and CDR2 from the germline V gene are SGHDT and YYEEEE. Trimming took 2 bases from V and 2 from J, leaving 16 bases between them. The CDR3 contains 16 residues. CDR3 in DNA: TGTGCCAGCAGCTTTACAGGGCCCTCGGTTAACACTGAAGCTTTCTTT. This translates into CASSFTGPSVNTEAFF.

This sequence joins TRBV28 and TRBJ2-1, with 9 positions matching TRBD1. The V gene end was trimmed by 7 bases and the J gene end by 6 bases; junction bases not matched to a gene: 7. The CDR3 is 14 amino acids. Germline V CDR1 and CDR2: MDHEN, SYDVKM. The CDR3 DNA is TGTGCCAGCATCTCGGGGACAGGGACCAATGAGCAGTTCTTC. This codes for CASISGTGTNEQFF.

V and J are TRBV21-1 and TRBJ1-5; TRBD1, as called in the table, went unchecked against the DNA. TRBV21-1 is termed a pseudogene. This CDR3 region has 17 residues. The CDR3 loop is CASSKWTQGYSNQPQHF. The CDR3 DNA follows: TGTGCCAGCAGCAAATGGACACAGGGTTATAGCAATCAGCCCCAGCATTTT.

The chain links TRBV9 to TRBJ2-7; the D is unclear. V lost 0 bases to trimming and J lost 2 bases, with 0 bases between them. CDR1 SGDLS and CDR2 YYNGEE come from the germline V gene. The CDR3 runs to 11 residues. The CDR3 is CASSVAYEQYF. The CDR3 DNA follows: TGTGCCAGCAGCGTAGCCTACGAGCAGTACTTC.